This T cell receptor (beta chain) was obtained from a study of regulatory T cells in long-lasting Graves disease. Arm-PCR of CDR3 regions and iRepertoire HTBI primers were the basis on which TCR beta libraries were built. MiXCR was run by TCRdb on the multiplex PCR reads, yielding one entry per CDR3 protein. This sample yields approximately 540,000 distinct CDR3 sequences, of which around 13% are seen a single time; 8% to 10% belongs to the top ten. The sample holds one count of this clonotype. Time point meaning: newly diagnosed GD, antithyroid drugs for less than 3 months. PBMC RNA was the source of the TCR library. These data also featured in a second study, about T cells in Graves' hyperthyroidism and ophthalmopathy.

This TCR was recovered from a woman aged 30 to 39 with Graves disease. Sequences were derived from peripheral blood mononuclear cells (PBMCs), sampled at new diagnosis, from a patient treated with antithyroid drugs.

CDR3 sequence (DNA): TGTGCCAGCAGCTTAGTTTTAGACAATGAGCAGTTCTTC. This translates into CASSLVLDNEQFF. The rearrangement joins TRBV11-2 to TRBJ2-1; D is unclear. The CDR3 extends over 13 amino acids. The V and J ends lost 1 base and 5 bases respectively, with 6 bases between them. Germline assignment: CDR1 SGHAT and CDR2 FQNNGV.